This T cell receptor (beta chain) was retrieved from a study of T cells after yellow fever vaccination. Looking at the study overall: Where fractions had low cell numbers, libraries were prepared from them with the SMART-Seq v4 Ultra Low Input RNA kit. Study-level results: Some clonotypes were seen in both the CD4 and the CD8 compartments. These made up a small share and likely arose from convergent recombination. Most primary-vaccination clones recurred post-booster (approximately 95% CD4, 88% CD8).

This clonotype has ten or more counts. The antigen is undetermined. 5'RACE template switching produced TCR cDNA carrying a universal primer site and UMIs. Using its own MiXCR run on the 5' RACE reads, TCRdb lists one record per CDR3 protein. In the table there are some 390,000 distinct CDR3 sequences, 6.2% of which are singletons. The V segment lost 7 bases and the J segment 3 bases; nucleotides outside the gene matches: 9. The V gene's germline CDR1 is SGHKS and CDR2 YYEKEE (reference sequence). The CDR3 is 15 amino acids. The sequencing here drew on PBMCs, taken 5 days after the yellow fever booster vaccination. The V gene is TRBV5-5, the J gene TRBJ2-2, with 7 bases identical to TRBD1. This TCR was sampled from a man in his thirties or forties who received the YFV17D yellow fever vaccine. CDR3 DNA: TGTGCCAGCTCCAATAAGGGGGCCTACACCGGGGAGCTGTTTTTT. Translating gives CASSNKGAYTGELFF.